The 7 T cell receptor beta chains presented below share a single source sample, sequenced in a study of T-cell memory formation after mild COVID-19. Using its own MiXCR run on the 5' RACE reads, TCRdb lists one record per CDR3 protein. The data contain more than 75,000 distinct CDR3 sequences, roughly 23% of them singletons. What was sequenced was PBMCs or a T cell subset sorted from them (not recorded which). These receptors all come from a man between 18 and 29 years old who had mild COVID-19 (a few samples of this study predate the infection). Cell type and time point are not known.

The chain employs TRBV24-1 and TRBJ2-5; D possibly corresponds to TRBD1 (6 bases). The germline V gene encodes CDR1 KGHDR and CDR2 SFDVKD. V was pared by 6 bases and J by 5 bases, with 21 bases between. The CDR3 has 16 amino acids. CDR3 residues: CATSPRGVGPWETQYF. The DNA of the CDR3 is TGTGCCACCAGTCCCAGGGGAGTTGGGCCATGGGAGACCCAGTACTTC.

This clonotype was counted a few times. The V gene is TRBV27, the J gene TRBJ1-5, with unresolved D. Germline V CDR1 and CDR2: MNHEY, SMNVEV (reference sequence). The V end was cut by 3 bases, the J end by 5 bases, with 8 bases between. This CDR3 spans 13 amino acids. The CDR3 nucleotides read TGTGCCAGCAGTTTGGCCCTATATCAGCCCCAGCATTTT. Its translation: CASSLALYQPQHF.

CDR3: CASSSPALYEQYF. In nucleotides, the CDR3 is TGTGCCAGCAGCTCCCCCGCCCTTTACGAGCAGTACTTC. The genes are TRBV7-9 and TRBJ2-7; D is undetermined. This CDR3 has 13 residues. The germline CDR1 and CDR2 sequences are SEHNR and FQNEAQ (reference sequence). Trimming left V 4 bases short and J 4 bases short, with 11 bases between.

V usage is TRBV5-6 and J usage is TRBJ2-7; D unresolved. V lost 3 bases, J lost 0 bases, and 4 bases lay in between. In germline, CDR1 is SGHDT, CDR2 YYEEEE. The CDR3 sequence is 12 residues long. The CDR3: CASSYHSYEQYF. CDR3 nucleotides: TGTGCCAGCAGCTACCACTCCTACGAGCAGTACTTC.

This clonotype was counted ten times or more. The CDR3 DNA is TGTGCCAGCAGCTTAATCACGGGATCGAAAGATACGCAGTATTTT. This encodes CASSLITGSKDTQYF. The chain joins TRBV7-9 to TRBJ2-3, with a tentative D call TRBD2 (5 bases). The CDR3 is 15 residues long. The germline CDR1 and CDR2 sequences are SEHNR and FQNEAQ (reference sequence). V lost 2 bases and J lost 5, with 14 bases in between.

This clonotype was counted ten times or more. The chain combines TRBV5-1 with TRBJ2-7; no clear D. The CDR3 contains 11 residues. V shed 0 bases and J shed 11 bases, with 9 bases lying between them. CDR1 SGHRS and CDR2 YFSETQ come from the germline V gene. The CDR3 reads CASSLAGREYV. In nucleotides, the CDR3 is TGCGCCAGCAGCTTGGCCGGACGGGAGTACGTC.

The chain has TRBV25-1 and TRBJ2-3; D may correspond to TRBD1 or TRBD2 (6 bases each). V shed 8 bases and J shed 10 bases, with 10 bases lying between them. Germline V lookup: CDR1 MGHDK, CDR2 SYGVNS. The CDR3 extends over 10 amino acids. The CDR3 nucleotides are TGTGCCAGCGAAGGGGGGTCGCAGTATTTT. Encoded protein: CASEGGSQYF.